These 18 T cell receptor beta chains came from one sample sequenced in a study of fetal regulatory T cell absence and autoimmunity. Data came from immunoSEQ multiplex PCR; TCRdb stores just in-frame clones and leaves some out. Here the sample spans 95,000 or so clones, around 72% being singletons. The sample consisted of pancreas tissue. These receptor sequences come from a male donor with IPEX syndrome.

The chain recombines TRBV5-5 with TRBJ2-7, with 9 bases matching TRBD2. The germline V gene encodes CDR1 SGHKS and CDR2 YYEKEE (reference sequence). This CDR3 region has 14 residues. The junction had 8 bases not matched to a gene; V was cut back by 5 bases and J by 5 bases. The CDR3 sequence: CASSTGTSPHEQYF. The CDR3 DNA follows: TGTGCCAGCAGTACCGGGACTAGCCCCCACGAGCAGTACTTC.

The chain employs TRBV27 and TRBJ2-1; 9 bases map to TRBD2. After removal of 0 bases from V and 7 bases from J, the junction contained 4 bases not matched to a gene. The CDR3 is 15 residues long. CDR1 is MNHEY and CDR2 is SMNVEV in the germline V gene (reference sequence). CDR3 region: CASSLSREGHNEQFF. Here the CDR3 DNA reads TGTGCCAGCAGTTTATCGCGGGAGGGCCATAATGAGCAGTTCTTC.

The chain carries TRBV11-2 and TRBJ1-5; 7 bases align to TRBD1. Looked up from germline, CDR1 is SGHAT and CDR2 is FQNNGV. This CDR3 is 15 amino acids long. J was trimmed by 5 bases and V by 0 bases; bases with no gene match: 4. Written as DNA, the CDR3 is TGTGCCAGCAGCTTAGACCTCAGGGGGGATCAGCCCCAGCATTTT. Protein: CASSLDLRGDQPQHF. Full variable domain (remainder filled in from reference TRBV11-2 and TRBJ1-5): EAGVAQSPRYKIIEKRQSVAFWCNPISGHATLYWYQQILGQGPKLLIQFQNNGVVDDSQLPKDRFSAERLKGVDSTLKIQPAKLEDSAVYLCASSLDLRGDQPQHFGDGTRLSIL.

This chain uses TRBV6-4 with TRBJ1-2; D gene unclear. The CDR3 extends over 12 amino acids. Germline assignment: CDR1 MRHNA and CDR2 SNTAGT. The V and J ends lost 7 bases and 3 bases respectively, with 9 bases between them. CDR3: CASTPRYYGYTF. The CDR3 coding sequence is TGTGCCAGCACCCCCCGATACTATGGCTACACCTTC.

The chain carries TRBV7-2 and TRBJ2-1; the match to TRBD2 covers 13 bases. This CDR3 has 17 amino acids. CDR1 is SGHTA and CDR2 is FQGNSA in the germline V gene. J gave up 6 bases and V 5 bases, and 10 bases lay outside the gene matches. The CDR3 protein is CASSRTSGRANRNEQFF. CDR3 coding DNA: TGTGCCAGCAGCCGTACTAGCGGGAGGGCCAACCGCAATGAGCAGTTCTTC.

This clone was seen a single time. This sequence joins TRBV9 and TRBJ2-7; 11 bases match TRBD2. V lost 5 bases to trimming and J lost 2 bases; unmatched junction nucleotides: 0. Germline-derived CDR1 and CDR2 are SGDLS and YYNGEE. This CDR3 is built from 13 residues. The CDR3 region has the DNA TGTGCCAGCAGTAGCGGGAGGGCCTACGAGCAGTACTTC. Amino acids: CASSSGRAYEQYF.

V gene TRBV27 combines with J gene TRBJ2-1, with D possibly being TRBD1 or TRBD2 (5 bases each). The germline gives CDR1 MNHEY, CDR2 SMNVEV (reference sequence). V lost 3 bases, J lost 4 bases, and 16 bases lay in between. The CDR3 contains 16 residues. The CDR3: CASSLWGKGTYNEQFF. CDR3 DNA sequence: TGTGCCAGCAGTTTGTGGGGGAAGGGAACATACAATGAGCAGTTCTTC.

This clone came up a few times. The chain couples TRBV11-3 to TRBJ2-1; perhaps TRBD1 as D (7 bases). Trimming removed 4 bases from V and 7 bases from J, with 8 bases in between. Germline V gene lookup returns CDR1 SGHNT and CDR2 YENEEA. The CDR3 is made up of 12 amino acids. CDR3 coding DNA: TGTGCCAGCAGCTCAGGGGGGAATGAGCAGTTCTTC. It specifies CASSSGGNEQFF.

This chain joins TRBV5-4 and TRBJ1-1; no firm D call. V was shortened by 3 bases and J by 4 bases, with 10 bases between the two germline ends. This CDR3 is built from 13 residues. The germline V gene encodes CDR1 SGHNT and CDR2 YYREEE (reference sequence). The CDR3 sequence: CASSWARGTEAFF. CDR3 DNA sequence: TGTGCCAGCAGCTGGGCCCGGGGCACTGAAGCTTTCTTT.

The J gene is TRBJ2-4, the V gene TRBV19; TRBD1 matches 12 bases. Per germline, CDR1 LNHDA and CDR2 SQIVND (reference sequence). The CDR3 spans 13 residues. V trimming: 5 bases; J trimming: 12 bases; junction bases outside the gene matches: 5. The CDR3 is CASSPGTGGDQYF. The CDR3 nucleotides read TGTGCCAGTAGTCCTGGGACAGGGGGCGATCAGTACTTC.

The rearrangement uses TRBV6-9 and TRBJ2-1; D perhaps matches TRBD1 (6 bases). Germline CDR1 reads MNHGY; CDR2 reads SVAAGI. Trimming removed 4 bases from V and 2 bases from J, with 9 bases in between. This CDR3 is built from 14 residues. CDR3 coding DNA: TGTGCCAGCAGTTCGGACAGTCCCTACAATGAGCAGTTCTTC. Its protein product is CASSSDSPYNEQFF.

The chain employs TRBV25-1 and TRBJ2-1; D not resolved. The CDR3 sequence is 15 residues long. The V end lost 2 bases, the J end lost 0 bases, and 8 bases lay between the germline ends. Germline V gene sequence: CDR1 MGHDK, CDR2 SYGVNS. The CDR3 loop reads CASSEAGSSYNEQFF. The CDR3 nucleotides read TGTGCCAGCAGTGAAGCTGGATCCTCCTACAATGAGCAGTTCTTC.

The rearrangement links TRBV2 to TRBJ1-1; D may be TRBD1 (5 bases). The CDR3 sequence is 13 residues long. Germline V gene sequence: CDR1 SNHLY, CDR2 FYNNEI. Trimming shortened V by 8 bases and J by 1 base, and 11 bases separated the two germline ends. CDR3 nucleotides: TGTGCCAGCGGTGTTGGGGGGAACACTGAAGCTTTCTTT. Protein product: CASGVGGNTEAFF.

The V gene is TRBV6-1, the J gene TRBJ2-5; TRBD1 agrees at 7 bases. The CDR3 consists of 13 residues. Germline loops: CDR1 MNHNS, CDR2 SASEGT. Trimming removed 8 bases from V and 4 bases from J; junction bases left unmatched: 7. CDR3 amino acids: CASQTGLIETQYF. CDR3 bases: TGTGCCAGCCAGACAGGGCTAATAGAGACCCAGTACTTC.

CDR3 DNA: TGTGCCATCAGTCCCTCCGGGACCTTCGTCGGCTCTGGAAACACCATATATTTT. Translated, it gives CAISPSGTFVGSGNTIYF. This chain links TRBV10-3 with TRBJ1-3, with D perhaps TRBD1 (5 bases). This CDR3 has 18 amino acids. The germline gives CDR1 ENHRY, CDR2 SYGVKD. V lost 5 bases to trimming and J lost 0 bases, with 20 bases between them.

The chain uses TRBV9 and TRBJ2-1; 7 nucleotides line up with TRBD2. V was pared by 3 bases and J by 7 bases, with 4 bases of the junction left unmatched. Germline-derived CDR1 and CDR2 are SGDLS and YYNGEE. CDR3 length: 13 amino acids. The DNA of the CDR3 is TGTGCCAGCAGCGGACTAGCTCGGAATGAGCAGTTCTTC. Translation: CASSGLARNEQFF.

This chain's CDR3 is CASSYGSGYTF. CDR3 in DNA: TGTGCCAGCAGTTACGGGAGTGGCTACACCTTC. The V gene is TRBV6-6, the J gene TRBJ1-2; D is uncertain. The germline V gene has CDR1 MNHNY and CDR2 SVGAGI (reference sequence). V was trimmed by 2 bases and J by 7 bases, leaving 5 bases between them. This CDR3 spans 11 amino acids.

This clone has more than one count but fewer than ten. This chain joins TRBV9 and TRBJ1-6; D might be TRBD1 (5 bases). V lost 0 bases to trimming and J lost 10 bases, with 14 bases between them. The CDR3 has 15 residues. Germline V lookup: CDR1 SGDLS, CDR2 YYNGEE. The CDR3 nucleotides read TGTGCCAGCAGCGTAGAAGGGACTTTCGAGTCACCCCTCCACTTT. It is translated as CASSVEGTFESPLHF.